This T cell receptor (beta chain) was captured by sequencing in a study of naive and memory T cell subsets. V was pared by 0 bases and J by 6 bases, with 8 bases of the junction left unmatched. This CDR3 has 16 residues. Germline V CDR1 and CDR2: GTSNPN, SVGIG (reference sequence). The beta constant-region primer was an equimolar mix of two oligonucleotides covering TRBC1 and TRBC2. TCRdb used MiXCR to reprocess the UMI-ligation and nested PCR reads, holding one entry per CDR3 protein. The sample gives 150,000 or so distinct CDR3 sequences, around 15% of which show up once; 0.14% to 0.15% is in the top ten.

The V and J genes are TRBV30 and TRBJ2-1; 10 nucleotides line up with TRBD2. The sequence derives from a human donor in good health. The specimen was naive CD4+ T cells from blood. The CDR3 here is CAWSVKGLAGVNEQFF. CDR3 DNA: TGTGCCTGGAGTGTAAAAGGTCTAGCGGGAGTCAATGAGCAGTTCTTC. Supplemented by reference TRBV30 and TRBJ2-1, the full variable domain reads SQTIHQWPATLVQPVGSPLSLECTVEGTSNPNLYWYRQAAGRGLQLLFYSVGIGQISSEVPQNLSASRPQDRQFILSSKKLLLSDSGFYLCAWSVKGLAGVNEQFFGPGTRLTVL.